The source of this T cell receptor (beta chain) is a study of blood T cell repertoires in COVID-19. Assay: immunoSEQ multiplex PCR; the TCRdb copy retains only in-frame clones and omits some. The data contain around 220,000 clones, 84% of them singletons. This CDR3 contains 17 residues. J gave up 6 bases and V 5 bases, and 18 bases lay outside the gene matches. CDR1 SSHAT and CDR2 FNYEAQ come from the germline V gene (reference sequence). Specimen: PBMCs or T cells enriched from blood (not recorded which). The V and J genes are TRBV7-7 and TRBJ2-7, with TRBD2 identical over 8 bases. This clonotype originated in a middle-aged woman who had recovered from COVID-19. The CDR3 DNA reads TGTGCCAGCAGCACTGAAGAGTGGAGCGGGAGTCTTTGCGAGCAGTACTTC. It specifies CASSTEEWSGSLCEQYF.